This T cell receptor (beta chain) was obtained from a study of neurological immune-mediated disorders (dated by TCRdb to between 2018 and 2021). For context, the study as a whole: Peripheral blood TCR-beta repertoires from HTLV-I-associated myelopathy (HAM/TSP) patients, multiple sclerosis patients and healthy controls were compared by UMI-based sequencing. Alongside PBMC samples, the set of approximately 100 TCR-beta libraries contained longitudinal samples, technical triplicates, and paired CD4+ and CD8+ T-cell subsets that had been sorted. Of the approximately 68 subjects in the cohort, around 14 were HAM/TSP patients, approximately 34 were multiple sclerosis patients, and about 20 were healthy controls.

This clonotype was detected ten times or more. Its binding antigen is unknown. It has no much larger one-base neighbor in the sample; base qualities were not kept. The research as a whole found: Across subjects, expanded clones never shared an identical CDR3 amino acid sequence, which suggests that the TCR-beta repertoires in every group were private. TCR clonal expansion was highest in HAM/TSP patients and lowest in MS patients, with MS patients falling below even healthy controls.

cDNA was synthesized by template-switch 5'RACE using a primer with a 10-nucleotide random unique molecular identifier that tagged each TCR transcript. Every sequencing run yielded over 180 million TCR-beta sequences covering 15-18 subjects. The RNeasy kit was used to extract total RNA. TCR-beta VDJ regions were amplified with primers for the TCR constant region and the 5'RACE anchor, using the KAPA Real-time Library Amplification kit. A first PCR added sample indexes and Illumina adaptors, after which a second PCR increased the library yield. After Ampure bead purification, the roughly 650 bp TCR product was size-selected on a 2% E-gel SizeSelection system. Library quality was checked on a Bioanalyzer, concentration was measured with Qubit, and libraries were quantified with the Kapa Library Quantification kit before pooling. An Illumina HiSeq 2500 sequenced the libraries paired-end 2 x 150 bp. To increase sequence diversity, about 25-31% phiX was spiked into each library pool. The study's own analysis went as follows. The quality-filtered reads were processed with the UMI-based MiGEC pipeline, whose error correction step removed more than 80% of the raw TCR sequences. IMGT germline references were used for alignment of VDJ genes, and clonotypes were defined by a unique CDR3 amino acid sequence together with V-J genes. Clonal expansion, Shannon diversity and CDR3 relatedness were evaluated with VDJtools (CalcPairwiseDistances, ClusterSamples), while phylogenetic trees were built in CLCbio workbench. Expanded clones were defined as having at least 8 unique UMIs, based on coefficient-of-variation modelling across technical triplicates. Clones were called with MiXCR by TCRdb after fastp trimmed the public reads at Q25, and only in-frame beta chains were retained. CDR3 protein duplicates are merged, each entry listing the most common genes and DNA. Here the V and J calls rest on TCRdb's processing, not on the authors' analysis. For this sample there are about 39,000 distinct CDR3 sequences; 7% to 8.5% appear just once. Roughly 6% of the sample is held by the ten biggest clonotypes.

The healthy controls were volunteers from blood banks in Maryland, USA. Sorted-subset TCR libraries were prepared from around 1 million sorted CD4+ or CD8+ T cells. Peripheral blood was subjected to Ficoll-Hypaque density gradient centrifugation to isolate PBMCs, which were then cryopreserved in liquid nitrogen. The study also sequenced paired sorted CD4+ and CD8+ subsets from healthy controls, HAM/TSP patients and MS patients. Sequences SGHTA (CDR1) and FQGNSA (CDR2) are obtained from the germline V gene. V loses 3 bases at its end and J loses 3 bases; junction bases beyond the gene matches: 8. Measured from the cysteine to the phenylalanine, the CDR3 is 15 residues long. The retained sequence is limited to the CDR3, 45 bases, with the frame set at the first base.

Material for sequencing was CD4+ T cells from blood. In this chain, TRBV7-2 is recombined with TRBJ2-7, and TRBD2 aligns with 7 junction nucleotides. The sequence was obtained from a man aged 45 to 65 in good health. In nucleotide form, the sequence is TGTGCCAGCAGCTTGAGCGGTCTAGCGGTCTACGAGCAGTACTTC. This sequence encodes CASSLSGLAVYEQYF.